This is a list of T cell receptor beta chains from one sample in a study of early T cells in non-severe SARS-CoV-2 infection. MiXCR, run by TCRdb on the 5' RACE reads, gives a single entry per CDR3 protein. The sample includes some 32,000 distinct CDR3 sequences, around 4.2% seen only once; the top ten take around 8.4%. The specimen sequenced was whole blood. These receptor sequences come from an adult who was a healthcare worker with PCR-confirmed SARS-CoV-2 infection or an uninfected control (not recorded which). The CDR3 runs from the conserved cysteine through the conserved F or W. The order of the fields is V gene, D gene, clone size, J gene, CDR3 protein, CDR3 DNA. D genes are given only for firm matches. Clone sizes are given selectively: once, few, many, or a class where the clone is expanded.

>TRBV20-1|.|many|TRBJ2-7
CSARPGKTHEQYF
TGCAGTGCTAGGCCAGGGAAGACCCACGAGCAGTACTTC
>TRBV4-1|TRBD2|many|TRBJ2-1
CASSDRGLGVQGEQFF
TGCGCCAGCAGCGATCGGGGACTAGGGGTACAGGGTGAGCAGTTCTTC
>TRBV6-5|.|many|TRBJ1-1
CASSSVTGSQTQAFF
TGTGCCAGCAGTTCCGTTACCGGGAGCCAAACGCAGGCTTTCTTT
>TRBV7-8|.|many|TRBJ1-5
CASSSARDQPQHF
TGTGCCAGCAGCTCGGCCAGGGATCAGCCCCAGCATTTT
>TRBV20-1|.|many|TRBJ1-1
CSASPGLFFTEAFF
TGCAGTGCTAGCCCCGGGCTTTTTTTCACTGAAGCTTTCTTT
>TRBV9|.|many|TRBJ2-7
CASSVGGSYEQYF
TGTGCCAGCAGCGTCGGGGGCTCCTACGAGCAGTACTTC
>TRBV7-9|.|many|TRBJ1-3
CASSATGPGNTIYF
TGTGCCAGCAGCGCGACCGGCCCCGGAAACACCATATATTTT
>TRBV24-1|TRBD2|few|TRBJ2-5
CATSPGTSGGGETQYF
TGTGCCACCAGCCCCGGGACTAGCGGGGGGGGAGAGACCCAGTACTTC
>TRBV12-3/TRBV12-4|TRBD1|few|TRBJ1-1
CASSFGTAQGTEAFF
TGTGCCAGCAGTTTCGGGACAGCGCAAGGCACTGAAGCTTTCTTT
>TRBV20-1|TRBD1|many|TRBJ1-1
CSARAPRQGPREAFF
TGCAGTGCTAGAGCCCCCCGACAGGGGCCCCGAGAAGCTTTCTTT
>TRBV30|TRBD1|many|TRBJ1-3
CAWSGRQGAGNTIYF
TGTGCCTGGAGTGGCAGGCAGGGGGCAGGAAACACCATATATTTT
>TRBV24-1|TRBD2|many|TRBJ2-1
CATIAGNNEQFF
TGTGCCACCATAGCGGGAAACAATGAGCAGTTCTTC
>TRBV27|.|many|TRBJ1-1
CASSPSGTEAFF
TGTGCCAGCAGTCCTTCTGGCACTGAAGCTTTCTTT
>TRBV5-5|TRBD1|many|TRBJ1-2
CASSGGQGAWVHTYGYTF
TGTGCCAGCAGCGGGGGACAGGGAGCCTGGGTTCATACTTATGGCTACACCTTC
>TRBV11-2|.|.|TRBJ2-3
CASSKLVSTDTQYF
TGTGCCAGCAGCAAACTAGTTAGCACAGATACGCAGTATTTT
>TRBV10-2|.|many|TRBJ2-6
CASSASGANVLTF
TGCGCCAGCAGTGCCTCTGGGGCCAACGTCCTGACTTTC
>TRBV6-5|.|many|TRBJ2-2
CASSRSLWFPGELFF
TGTGCCAGCAGTCGAAGTCTCTGGTTCCCCGGGGAGCTGTTTTTT
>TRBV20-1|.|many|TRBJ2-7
CSARPKGRPLLYEQYF
TGCAGTGCTAGGCCTAAGGGGAGACCTTTACTATACGAGCAGTACTTC
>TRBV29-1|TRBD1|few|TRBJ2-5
CSGSGGGETQYF
TGCAGCGGATCAGGGGGTGGGGAGACCCAGTACTTC
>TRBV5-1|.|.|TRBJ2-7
CASSLERWTALTYEQYF
TGCGCCAGCAGCTTGGAGAGGTGGACAGCCCTTACCTACGAGCAGTACTTC
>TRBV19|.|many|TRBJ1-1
CASSIKGDTEAFF
TGTGCCAGTAGTATAAAAGGGGACACTGAAGCTTTCTTT
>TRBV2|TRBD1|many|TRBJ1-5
CASSEWDRGPLHF
TGTGCCAGCAGTGAATGGGACAGGGGACCTCTGCATTTT
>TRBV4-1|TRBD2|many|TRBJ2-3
CASSLLYPQRGGRNTQYF
TGCGCCAGCAGCCTCCTCTACCCGCAGCGGGGGGGTAGGAATACGCAGTATTTT
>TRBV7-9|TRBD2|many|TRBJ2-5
CASSQGTRSPETQYF
TGTGCCAGCAGCCAGGGGACTAGATCCCCAGAGACCCAGTACTTC
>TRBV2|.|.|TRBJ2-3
CASSERAASSTDTQYF
TGTGCCAGCAGTGAAAGGGCGGCCTCTAGCACAGATACGCAGTATTTT
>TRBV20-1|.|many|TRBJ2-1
CSARGGYNEQFF
TGCAGTGCTAGAGGCGGCTACAATGAGCAGTTCTTC
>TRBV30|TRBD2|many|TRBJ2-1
CAWSVLPSGVYNEQFF
TGTGCCTGGAGTGTACTGCCCAGCGGGGTCTACAATGAGCAGTTCTTC
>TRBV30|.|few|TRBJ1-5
CAWTPRLGNQPQHF
TGTGCCTGGACCCCTAGATTAGGCAATCAGCCCCAGCATTTT
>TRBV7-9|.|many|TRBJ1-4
CASSTEVNEKLFF
TGTGCCAGCAGCACGGAAGTTAATGAAAAACTGTTTTTT
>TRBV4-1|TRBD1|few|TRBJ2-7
CASSLQGGREQYF
TGCGCCAGCAGTTTACAGGGGGGCAGGGAGCAGTACTTC
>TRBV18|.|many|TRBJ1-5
CASSHGRGLDRTQHF
TGTGCCAGCTCACACGGCAGGGGTTTAGACAGGACCCAGCATTTT
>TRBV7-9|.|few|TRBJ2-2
CASTLTGARSTGELFF
TGTGCCAGCACCCTTACTGGAGCACGGAGCACCGGGGAGCTGTTTTTT
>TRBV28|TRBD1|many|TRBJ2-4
CASGTGDATNSWVVQYF
TGTGCCAGCGGGACAGGGGACGCTACCAACTCTTGGGTCGTTCAGTACTTC
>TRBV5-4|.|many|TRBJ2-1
CASSTPRPNNEQFF
TGTGCCAGCAGCACCCCCAGGCCCAACAATGAGCAGTTCTTC
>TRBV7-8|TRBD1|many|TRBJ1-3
CASSSGQGGPSGNTIYF
TGTGCCAGCAGCTCGGGACAGGGAGGCCCCTCTGGAAACACCATATATTTT
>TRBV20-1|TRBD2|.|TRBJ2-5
CSARAKREAGPIQETQYF
TGCAGTGCTAGAGCCAAGAGAGAAGCGGGGCCGATCCAAGAGACCCAGTACTTC
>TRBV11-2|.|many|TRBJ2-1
CASSLDGGGPEFF
TGTGCCAGCAGCTTAGATGGAGGGGGGCCGGAGTTCTTC
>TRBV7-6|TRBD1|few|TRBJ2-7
CASSSRQGQDDEQYF
TGTGCCAGCAGCTCGAGACAGGGGCAAGACGACGAGCAGTACTTC
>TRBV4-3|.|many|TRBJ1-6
CASSQDLRTYNSPLHF
TGCGCCAGCAGCCAAGATCTAAGGACCTATAATTCACCCCTCCACTTT
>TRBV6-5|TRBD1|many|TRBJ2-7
CASSYRRPGQGLSEQYF
TGTGCCAGCAGTTACCGACGCCCGGGACAGGGACTTAGCGAGCAGTACTTC
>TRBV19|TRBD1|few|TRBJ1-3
CATQTGTGNTIYF
TGTGCCACCCAGACAGGGACCGGAAACACCATATATTTT
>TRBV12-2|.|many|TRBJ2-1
CASRPIAGEDNEQFF
TGTGCAAGTCGCCCCATAGCGGGAGAAGACAATGAGCAGTTCTTC